This TCR beta chain originates from a study of T cell repertoires in cytomegalovirus infection. Turning to the study itself: The authors relied on CMV epitopes, both recently identified HLA-C-restricted and well-studied HLA-B-restricted. Both CMV infection and a matching HLA type were indicated by public TCR beta signatures.

The CDR3 totals 12 residues. Trimming left V 7 bases short and J 4 bases short, with 10 bases between. In regard to this clonotype: Its cognate antigen is unknown.

MiXCR, applied by TCRdb to the reads, yields one record per CDR3 protein. The table has approximately 1,000,000 distinct CDR3 sequences, approximately 30% seen once. The chain uses TRBV12-3 or TRBV12-4 and TRBJ2-5; D is ambiguous. The receptor's source is a human donor in good health (CMV status not recorded). Some clones in this sample may be carry-over from other donors' samples. Material: cultured CD8+ T cells from PBMCs, obtained from culture after CMV antigen stimulation. The CDR3 reads CASTAGRETQYF. The CDR3, as DNA: TGTGCCAGCACCGCCGGAAGAGAGACCCAGTACTTC.